This T cell receptor (beta chain) is from a study of shared clonotypes between healthy human individuals (dated by TCRdb to about 2020). Broadly, across the study: The cohort included three men and a couple of women between 18 and 49 years of age. For each donor, three plates each were used for CD4 naive and CD4 memory, two plates were used for CD8 naive, and one plate was used for CD8 memory. The study deeply sequenced blood TCR repertoires of five healthy adults to estimate repertoire size and the extent of clonotype sharing between individuals. To increase sequencing depth and limit assay-specific biases, TCR repertoire library preparation and sequencing were carried out by different laboratories using diverse techniques. Between about 0.94 and 10 billion PBMCs per donor were obtained by leukapheresis. Results the study describes overall, beyond this receptor: Clonotypes shared by all four sorted-subset donors showed higher generation probabilities than non-shared clonotypes. The genetic and exposure-history diversity represented was limited by the small number of donors. Incomplete sequencing was indicated by rarefaction of sorted-subset datasets, despite the large sequencing depth. Estimated clonotype richness was generally larger for naive than for memory subsets. Sharing across a few donors was observed for 5% to 6.5% of naive CD4, less than 4% of naive CD8, around 2.5% of memory CD4, and less than 0.45% of memory CD8 clonotypes. Based on pairwise subsampling, the degree of clonotype sharing among donors was expected to be affected by sequencing depth. Sampling was restricted to blood, and TCR repertoires in tissue are likely to differ from TCR repertoires in blood.

About this clone: Its target antigen remains unknown. The record has no base qualities; no much larger clone is one base away.

The donors were healthy, HIV-negative adults with no recently reported acute infections or vaccinations. Only Caucasian adults living in Nashville, Tennessee, USA were represented among the donors. CD4+ T cells were enriched by magnetic negative selection; naive cells were then positively selected on CD45RA, and the negative fraction formed the memory subset. Blood was collected by leukapheresis, and PBMCs were isolated by Ficoll-Histopaque density gradient centrifugation and then cryopreserved in liquid nitrogen vapor phase. Analytical flow cytometry was used to check the purity and quantity of each magnetically sorted T cell population. From each sorted fraction, genomic DNA was isolated and quantified by UV absorbance on a Nanodrop 2000c. The V end loses 5 bases and the J end loses 2 bases, and a stretch of 13 bases separates them. Based on the germline V gene (reference sequence), the CDR1 and CDR2 sequences are SEHNR and FQNEAQ. From cysteine to phenylalanine, the CDR3 is 15 amino acids long. Of all the DNA, just the CDR3 is kept, 45 bases in frame from base 1.

Using the deep immunoSEQ assay, multiplex PCR amplified TCR CDR3 regions from genomic DNA. Extracted genomic DNA from each cell subset was distributed evenly across all wells of several immunoSEQ 96-well plates, and each plate was treated as a replicate. For sorted subsets, 200 ng of genomic DNA, equivalent to some 30,000 T cell genomes, went into each replicate PCR. Purified libraries were quantified with a Qubit 3.0 fluorometer, sized on a Bioanalyzer 2100, and re-quantified with the KAPA Library Quantification kit. Every immunoSEQ 96-well plate was sequenced on a separate single-read 150-cycle Illumina NextSeq 550 flow cell. For the original study's pipeline: Because only junctional sequences without quality scores were contained in the immunoSEQ output, filtering matching that applied to full-length reads could not be performed. To assign V/J genes and CDR3, sequences were annotated using PyIR, a Python wrapper for IgBLAST v1.9, with IMGT germline references. Reads with weak V/J assignments (E-value above 1e-6), missing CDR3, stop codons, out-of-frame junctions, or ambiguous translated residues were removed. A V3J clonotype was defined by an identical inferred V gene, J gene, and CDR3 amino acid sequence. To compute the percentage overlap between repertoires, the number of shared unique clonotypes was divided by the size of the smaller repertoire. Three approaches were used to assess repertoire richness: RTK rarefaction, the Chao1 estimator, and Recon v2.1 estimates of unobserved clonotypes. OLGA was used to compute generation probabilities for all TCRbeta clonotypes that the gDNA method yielded from a handful of donors. TCRdb re-hosts the immuneACCESS table, in-frame sequences only. Its copies lack some clones; in the studies checked, an unresolved V gene accounts for under half of them, and the cause for the rest is not known. The DNA gave D and trimming, while V, J and clone size come from that table. Recorded for this sample are under 1,900,000 clones; approximately 98.5% of them occurred a single time. Together, the top ten hold 0.3% to 0.45% of the sample.

The source material was naive CD4+ T cells sorted from blood. The sample's cell subset or site label, decoded: CD45RA+ positively selected. The clonotype was recovered from a man aged 25 to 40 in good health. The chain links TRBV7-9 with TRBJ2-1; the D gene is tentatively TRBD1 or TRBD2, each matching 5 bases. The DNA sequence is TGTGCCAGCAGCCCGGGGCTAGGAACCTACAATGAGCAGTTCTTC. It encodes CASSPGLGTYNEQFF.